The sequence of this TCR beta chain was determined in a study of response to subunit inactivated influenza vaccine. In regard to this clonotype: Its specificity is not known.

The V end was cut by 9 bases, the J end by 6 bases, with 19 bases between. CDR1 KGHDR and CDR2 SFDVKD come from the germline V gene. This CDR3 is 15 amino acids long. TCRdb analysed the RT-PCR reads with MiXCR anew, one entry per CDR3 protein. The data hold fewer than 600,000 distinct CDR3 sequences, with 6% to 9% observed a single time. Regarding the study as a whole: The authors suggested that every seasonal influenza vaccination recruits few new T cells.

Source: PBMCs from blood, taken approximately 25 months after vaccination. This clonotype originated in a man aged 45-69 years who received an inactivated influenza vaccine. J is TRBJ2-2 and V is TRBV24-1; D might be TRBD1 or TRBD2, each matching 5 bases. Written as DNA, the CDR3 is TGTGCCACCCGAGGGGACGCCAAAGGGCCCGGGGAGCTGTTTTTT. Translated: CATRGDAKGPGELFF.